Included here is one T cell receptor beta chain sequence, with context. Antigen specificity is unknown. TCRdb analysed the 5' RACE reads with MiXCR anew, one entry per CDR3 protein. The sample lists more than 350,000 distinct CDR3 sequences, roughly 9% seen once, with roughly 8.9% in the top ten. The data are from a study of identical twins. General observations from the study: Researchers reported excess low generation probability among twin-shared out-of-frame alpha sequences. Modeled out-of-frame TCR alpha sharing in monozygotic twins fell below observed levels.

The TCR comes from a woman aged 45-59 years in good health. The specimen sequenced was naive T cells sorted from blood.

The DNA of the CDR3 is TGTGCCAGCAGCCGGTTGATAGGCGGAACCGTCACCTACGAGCAGTACTTC. Protein sequence: CASSRLIGGTVTYEQYF. This chain links TRBV3-1 with TRBJ2-7, with D unresolved. Trimming removed 4 bases at V and 2 bases at J, with 21 bases between. Germline V lookup: CDR1 LGHDT, CDR2 YNNKEL (reference sequence). The CDR3 is 17 residues long.